One and the same sample provided the 10 T cell receptor beta chains below, sequenced in a study of blood T cells in healthy people across ages. A sample-barcoded 5' primer and a J-beta primer mix were used in a second PCR of about 6 to 11 cycles. TCRdb re-called the 5' RACE reads through MiXCR, storing one row per CDR3 protein. The sample carries about 800,000 distinct CDR3 sequences, about 62% recorded once. Material: blood. All receptors come from a man younger than 40 in good health.

The chain employs TRBV3-1 and TRBJ2-4; TRBD1 might be the D (5 bases). Trimming removed 0 bases from V and 0 bases from J, with 12 bases in between. Germline V gene lookup returns CDR1 LGHDT and CDR2 YNNKEL (reference sequence). The CDR3 runs 17 residues. The CDR3 loop is CASSQDLVDRAKNIQYF. The CDR3 DNA reads as TGTGCCAGCAGCCAAGATCTGGTCGACAGAGCCAAAAACATTCAGTACTTC.

This clonotype was recorded once. V and J are TRBV7-8 and TRBJ1-5, with TRBD1 matching over 9 bases. Germline CDR1 is SGHVS and CDR2 is FQNEAQ. The trim removed 6 bases at V and 0 bases at J, leaving 12 bases unmatched. The CDR3 consists of 18 residues. The CDR3 region has the DNA TGTGCCAGCAGACTCACGGGACAGGGCGTTTATAGCAATCAGCCCCAGCATTTT. This codes for CASRLTGQGVYSNQPQHF.

The rearrangement links TRBV27 to TRBJ2-1; a possible D gene is TRBD2 (5 bases). The CDR3 is 15 residues long. V was pared by 1 base and J by 3 bases, with 10 bases between. Germline V gene sequence: CDR1 MNHEY, CDR2 SMNVEV (reference sequence). DNA of the CDR3: TGTGCCAGCAGTTTATATGCGGGCCTCTACAATGAGCAGTTCTTC. Encoded protein: CASSLYAGLYNEQFF.

The J gene is TRBJ1-1, the V gene TRBV20-1; D is unresolved. Germline CDR1 DFQATT, CDR2 SNEGSKA (reference sequence). There are 10 residues in the CDR3. V was trimmed by 3 bases and J by 7 bases, leaving 6 bases between them. Here the CDR3 reads CSARGGEAFF. The CDR3, as DNA: TGCAGTGCTAGGGGTGGTGAAGCTTTCTTT.

The chain recombines TRBV4-1 with TRBJ2-6; D remains unclear. This CDR3 has 14 residues. In germline, CDR1 is MGHRA, CDR2 YSYEKL. V shed 1 base and J shed 5 bases, with 6 bases lying between them. The CDR3 DNA follows: TGCGCCAGCAGCCAAGGACCGAGGGCCAACGTCCTGACTTTC. Translation: CASSQGPRANVLTF.

CDR3 residues: CASNRMWDTQYF. CDR3 DNA sequence: TGTGCCAGCAACCGAATGTGGGATACGCAGTATTTT. The V call is TRBV7-9, the J call TRBJ2-3; D is uncertain. The V end lost 7 bases, the J end lost 6 bases, and 11 bases lay between the germline ends. Germline-derived CDR1 and CDR2 are SEHNR and FQNEAQ (reference sequence). This CDR3 has 12 residues.

There are a few counts of this clonotype. The chain combines TRBV3-1 with TRBJ1-1, with TRBD1 identical over 8 bases. The CDR3 runs 18 residues. With 0 bases clipped from V and 5 bases from J, the junction kept 14 bases outside the gene matches. Germline CDR1 reads LGHDT; CDR2 reads YNNKEL (reference sequence). The CDR3 protein is CASSQESSGGIVATEAFF. The CDR3 nucleotides read TGTGCCAGCAGCCAAGAGTCGTCAGGGGGCATTGTAGCTACTGAAGCTTTCTTT. Drawing the rest from reference TRBV3-1 and TRBJ1-1, the complete variable domain is DTAVSQTPKYLVTQMGNDKSIKCEQNLGHDTMYWYKQDSKKFLKIMFSYNNKELIINETVPNRFSPKSPDKAHLNLHINSLELGDSAVYFCASSQESSGGIVATEAFFGQGTRLTVV.

This chain joins TRBV20-1 and TRBJ2-1; 8 positions agree with TRBD2. Per the germline V gene, CDR1 is DFQATT and CDR2 is SNEGSKA (reference sequence). The CDR3 runs 15 residues. V lost 4 bases to trimming and J lost 10 bases; unmatched junction nucleotides: 15. The CDR3 nucleotides are TGCAGTGCTACTCCGGGACTAGGGGCTCGCGGGGAGCAGTTCTTC. Translating it yields CSATPGLGARGEQFF.

This clonotype was counted only a few times. The chain links TRBV28 to TRBJ2-7; weak D call: TRBD2 (5 bases). Germline V gene data show CDR1 as MDHEN and CDR2 as SYDVKM. CDR3 length: 16 residues. Trimming cost V 5 bases and J 0 bases, with 17 bases left between them. DNA for the CDR3: TGTGCCAGCAGTACCCGCGAGGGCGATAGCTCCTACGAGCAGTACTTC. It encodes CASSTREGDSSYEQYF.

This clonotype has a single count. The chain is built from TRBV4-1 and TRBJ2-1; weak D call: TRBD2 (5 bases). The CDR3 totals 13 residues. Per germline, CDR1 MGHRA and CDR2 YSYEKL. Trimming took 4 bases from V and 9 from J, leaving 13 bases between them. The CDR3 bases are TGCGCCAGCAGCCGCAGTCCTAGCAGTGAGCAGTTCTTC. It yields the protein CASSRSPSSEQFF.